The sequence of this T cell receptor (beta chain) was determined in a study of T cells after yellow fever vaccination. The wider study: With SMART-Seq v4 Ultra Low Input, the fractions containing low cell numbers were prepared.

Study-wide findings and caveats: In FACS-sorted repertoires, abundant clonotypes from the bulk population could appear as contaminants.

Worth noting for this clonotype: Its antigen is as yet unknown.

TCR cDNA, made by 5'RACE template switching, carried an added universal primer site and UMIs. Via MiXCR, TCRdb re-called the 5' RACE reads, giving one row per CDR3 protein. The sample records 250,000 to 350,000 distinct CDR3 sequences, 8.7% being singletons. This CDR3 comprises 18 residues. In germline, CDR1 is SGHNT, CDR2 YYREEE (reference sequence). Germline trimming cut 4 bases from V and 6 bases from J; bases unmatched to any gene: 15. Material: CD4+ T cells sorted from PBMCs, obtained 5 days after the yellow fever booster vaccination. The V and J genes are TRBV5-4 and TRBJ2-2; 10 bases are a match to TRBD2. The receptor's source is a man aged 18 to 29 who received the YFV17D yellow fever vaccine. CDR3 amino acids: CASSIPSGGRHFAGELFF. CDR3 DNA: TGTGCCAGCAGCATCCCTAGCGGGGGCCGCCACTTCGCCGGGGAGCTGTTTTTT.